This paragraph covers one T cell receptor (beta chain) sequence. As yet, its antigen is unknown. This sample was taken from a study of T-cell memory formation after mild COVID-19. Study details: Each donor largely had its own TCR clusters. The study's findings and limits: The study detected some responding clones in pre-infection memory, suggesting cross-reactive memory joined.

This CDR3 is 14 amino acids long. Trimming shortened V by 6 bases and J by 8 bases, and 16 bases separated the two germline ends. The authors produced TCR alpha and TCR beta cDNA libraries with sample barcodes and UMIs by 5'RACE using constant-segment primers. TCRdb re-called the 5' RACE reads with MiXCR, one entry per CDR3 protein. Of around 220,000 distinct CDR3 sequences in the sample, about 17% were seen once. The sequence was obtained from a man between 18 and 35 years old who had mild COVID-19 (a few samples of this study predate the infection). Cell type and time point are not known. This chain connects TRBV12-3 or TRBV12-4 to TRBJ1-4, with D possibly TRBD1 on 6 matching bases. Sequencing was done on a sample of PBMCs or a T cell subset sorted from them (not recorded which). This chain's CDR3 is CASRAQGSGEKLFF. CDR3 sequence (DNA): TGTGCCAGCAGAGCTCAGGGGTCAGGGGAAAAACTGTTTTTT.